The text below deals with one T cell receptor beta chain. CDR1 and CDR2 from the germline V gene are SGHVS and FQNEAQ. The CDR3 loop spans 15 amino acids. V was trimmed by 5 bases and J by 4 bases, leaving 14 bases between them. These data are taken from a study of technical replicates of blood from a handful of donors. Libraries were prepared by immunoSEQ multiplex PCR; TCRdb keeps only in-frame clonotypes and omits some of them. The sample holds over 65,000 clones, 98% seen once. Input material: T cells isolated from PBMCs. The gene calls are TRBV7-8 and TRBJ2-2; D is possibly TRBD1 (5 bases). The source of this sequence is a human donor in good health. The CDR3 region has the DNA TGTGCCAGCAGCACAGGACCTCCGGGCACCGGGGAGCTGTTTTTT. Encoded protein: CASSTGPPGTGELFF. Full variable domain (rest looked up from reference TRBV7-8 and TRBJ2-2): GAGVSQSPRYKVAKRGQDVALRCDPISGHVSLFWYQQALGQGPEFLTYFQNEAQLDKSGLPSDRFFAERPEGSVSTLKIQRTQQEDSAVYLCASSTGPPGTGELFFGEGSRLTVL.